This TCR beta chain was observed in a study of shared T cell receptors in the human thymus. Germline V lookup: CDR1 MNHNS, CDR2 SASEGT. The CDR3 consists of 17 residues. The ends lost 3 bases at V and 0 bases at J; junction bases unmatched: 10. Assay used: immunoSEQ multiplex PCR; TCRdb lists only in-frame clones, some missing. This repertoire shows over 450,000 clones, approximately 80% found once; its top ten account for roughly 0.013%. These data also featured in a second study, about human thymus T cells. That investigation notes: Healthy Finnish infants undergoing corrective surgery for congenital heart defects were used as donors. An apparent bias in V and J gene usage was seen in thymic and blood repertoires. Thymic TCR repertoires of unrelated people reportedly overlapped highly.

The rearrangement joins TRBV6-1 to TRBJ2-7, with TRBD2 identical over 8 bases. The sample consisted of thymocytes. The receptor comes from a boy less than two years old with a congenital heart defect. Written as DNA, the CDR3 is TGTGCCAGCAGTGAGCCCGGAGTAGCGGGGCACTCCTACGAGCAGTACTTC. It is translated as CASSEPGVAGHSYEQYF.